The T cell receptor beta chain under discussion was sequenced for a study of blood T cell repertoires in COVID-19. About the research overall: From the United States, Italy and Spain came samples of acute and convalescent COVID-19.

This CDR3 has 15 amino acids. The V and J ends lost 4 bases and 2 bases, in that order; junction bases with no gene match: 5. Germline CDR1 SEHNR, CDR2 FQNEAQ (reference sequence). The authors' processing: Estimation of nucleated cell counts relied on the amplification of reference gene primers. Only in-frame clones appear in the TCRdb table, and some are missing; sequencing was by immunoSEQ multiplex PCR. That table is the source of V, J and clone size, and D and trimming were worked out from the DNA. This table holds under 200,000 clones, more than 75% found once. This chain connects TRBV7-9 to TRBJ2-3, with TRBD2 identical over 8 bases. The sequenced sample was peripheral blood. The receptor was derived from a woman aged 60 to 75 with COVID-19, enrolled during active disease. As DNA, the CDR3 is TGTGCCAGCAGCTCCGCTAGCGGGCTCACAGATACGCAGTATTTT. It encodes CASSSASGLTDTQYF.